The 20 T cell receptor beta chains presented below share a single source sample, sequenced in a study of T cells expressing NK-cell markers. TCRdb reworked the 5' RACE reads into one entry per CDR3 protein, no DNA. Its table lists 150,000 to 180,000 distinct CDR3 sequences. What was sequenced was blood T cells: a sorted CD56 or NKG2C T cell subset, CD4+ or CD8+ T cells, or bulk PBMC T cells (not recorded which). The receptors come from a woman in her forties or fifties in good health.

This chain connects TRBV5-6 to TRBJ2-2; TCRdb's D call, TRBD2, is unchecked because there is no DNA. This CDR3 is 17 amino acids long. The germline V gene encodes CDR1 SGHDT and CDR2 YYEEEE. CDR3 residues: CASSSGTSSFGSGELFF. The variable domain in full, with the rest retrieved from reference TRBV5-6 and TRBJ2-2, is DAGVTQSPTHLIKTRGQQVTLRCSPKSGHDTVSWYQQALGQGPQFIFQYYEEEERQRGNFPDRFSGHQFPNYSSELNVNALLLGDSALYLCASSSGTSSFGSGELFFGEGSRLTVL.

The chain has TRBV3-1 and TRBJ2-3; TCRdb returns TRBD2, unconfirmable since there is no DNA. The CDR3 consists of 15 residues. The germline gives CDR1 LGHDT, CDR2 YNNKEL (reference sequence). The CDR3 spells CASSQGSGLTDTQYF.

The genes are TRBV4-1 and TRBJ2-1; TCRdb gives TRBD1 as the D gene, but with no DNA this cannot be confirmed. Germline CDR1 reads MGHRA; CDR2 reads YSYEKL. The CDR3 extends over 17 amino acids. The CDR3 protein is CASSPGTAGSSYNEQFF.

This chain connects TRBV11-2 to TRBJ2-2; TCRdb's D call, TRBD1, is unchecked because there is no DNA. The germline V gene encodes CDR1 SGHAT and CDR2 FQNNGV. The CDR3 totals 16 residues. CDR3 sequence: CASSYDRVLSTGELFF. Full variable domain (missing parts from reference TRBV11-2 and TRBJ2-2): EAGVAQSPRYKIIEKRQSVAFWCNPISGHATLYWYQQILGQGPKLLIQFQNNGVVDDSQLPKDRFSAERLKGVDSTLKIQPAKLEDSAVYLCASSYDRVLSTGELFFGEGSRLTVL.

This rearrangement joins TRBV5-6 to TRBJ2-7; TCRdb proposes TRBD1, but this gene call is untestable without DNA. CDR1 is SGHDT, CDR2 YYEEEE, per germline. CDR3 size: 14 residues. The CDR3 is CASSQGQTTYEQYF.

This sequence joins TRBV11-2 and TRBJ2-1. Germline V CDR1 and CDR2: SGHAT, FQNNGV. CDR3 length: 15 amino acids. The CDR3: CASSYLIEVGSEQFF.

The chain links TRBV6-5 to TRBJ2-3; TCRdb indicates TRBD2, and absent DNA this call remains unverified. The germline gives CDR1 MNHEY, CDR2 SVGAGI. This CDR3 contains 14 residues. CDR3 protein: CASMASGSTDTQYF.

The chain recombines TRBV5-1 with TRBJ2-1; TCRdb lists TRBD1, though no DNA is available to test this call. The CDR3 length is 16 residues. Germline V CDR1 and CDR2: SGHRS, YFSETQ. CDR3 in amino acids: CASSLPGAVSYNEQFF.

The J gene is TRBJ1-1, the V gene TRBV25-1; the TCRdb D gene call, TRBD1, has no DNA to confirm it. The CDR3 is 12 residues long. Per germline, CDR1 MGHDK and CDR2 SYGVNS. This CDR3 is CASSIEGPVAFF.

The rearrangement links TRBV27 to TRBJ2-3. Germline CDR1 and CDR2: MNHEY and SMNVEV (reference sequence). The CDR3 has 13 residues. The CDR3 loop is CASSLVESDTQYF.

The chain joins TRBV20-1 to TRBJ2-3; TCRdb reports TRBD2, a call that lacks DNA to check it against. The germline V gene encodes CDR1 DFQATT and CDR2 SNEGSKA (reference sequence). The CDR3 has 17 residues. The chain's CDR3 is CSARLRTSKGGTDTQYF.

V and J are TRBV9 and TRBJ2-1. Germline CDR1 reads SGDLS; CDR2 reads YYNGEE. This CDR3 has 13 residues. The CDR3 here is CASSVVTSWEQFF.

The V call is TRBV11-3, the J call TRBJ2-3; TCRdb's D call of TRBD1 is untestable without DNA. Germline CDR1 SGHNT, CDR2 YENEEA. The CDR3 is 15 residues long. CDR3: CASSLEIGITDTQYF.

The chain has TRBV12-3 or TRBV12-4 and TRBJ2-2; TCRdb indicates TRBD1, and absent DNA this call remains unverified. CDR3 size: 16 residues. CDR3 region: CASSHYQGANTGELFF.

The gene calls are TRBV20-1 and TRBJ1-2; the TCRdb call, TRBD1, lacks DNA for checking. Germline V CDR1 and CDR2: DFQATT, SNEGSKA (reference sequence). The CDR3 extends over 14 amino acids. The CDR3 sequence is CSALDRGENYGYTF.

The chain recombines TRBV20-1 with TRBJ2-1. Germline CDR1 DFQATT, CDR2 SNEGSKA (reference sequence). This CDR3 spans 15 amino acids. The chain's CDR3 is CSARDSLGPWDEQFF.

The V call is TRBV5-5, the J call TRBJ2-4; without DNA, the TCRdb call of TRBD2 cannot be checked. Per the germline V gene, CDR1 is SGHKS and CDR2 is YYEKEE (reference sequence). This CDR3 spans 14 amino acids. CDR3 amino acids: CASSQDGRENIQYF.

The CDR3 here is CATSRQLETQYF. The genes are TRBV15 and TRBJ2-5. This CDR3 spans 12 amino acids. Germline CDR1 and CDR2: LNHNV and YYDKDF (reference sequence).

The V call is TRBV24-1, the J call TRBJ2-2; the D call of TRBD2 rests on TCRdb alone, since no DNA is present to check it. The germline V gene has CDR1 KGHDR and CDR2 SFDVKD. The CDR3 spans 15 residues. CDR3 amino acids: CATSSSRKNTGELFF.

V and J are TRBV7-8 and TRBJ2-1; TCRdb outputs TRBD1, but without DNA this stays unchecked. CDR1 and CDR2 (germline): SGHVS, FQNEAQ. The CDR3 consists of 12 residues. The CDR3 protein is CASSPLAYEQFF.